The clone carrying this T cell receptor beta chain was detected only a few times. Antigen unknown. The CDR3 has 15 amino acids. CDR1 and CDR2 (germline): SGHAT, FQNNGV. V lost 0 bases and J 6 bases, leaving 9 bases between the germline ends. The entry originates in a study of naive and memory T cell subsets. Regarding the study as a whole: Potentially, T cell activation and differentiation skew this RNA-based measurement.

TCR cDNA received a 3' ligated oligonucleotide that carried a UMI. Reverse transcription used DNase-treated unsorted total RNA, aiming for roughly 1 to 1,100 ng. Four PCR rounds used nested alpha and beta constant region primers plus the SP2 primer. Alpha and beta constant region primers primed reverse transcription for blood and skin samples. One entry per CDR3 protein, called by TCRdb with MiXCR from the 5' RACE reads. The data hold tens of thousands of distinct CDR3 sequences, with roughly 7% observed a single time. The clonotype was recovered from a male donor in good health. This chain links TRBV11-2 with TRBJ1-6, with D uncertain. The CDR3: CASSLDPGSNSPLHF. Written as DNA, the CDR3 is TGTGCCAGCAGCTTAGATCCAGGAAGTAATTCACCCCTCCACTTT.